This section outlines one TCR beta chain sequence together with its context. This record comes from a study of blood T cell repertoires in COVID-19. At the level of the study: Material from acute and convalescent COVID-19 was sourced from the United States, Italy and Spain. Nucleic acid was either cDNA or gDNA, and it came from T cells, B-cell-depleted T cells, or PBMCs.

In the original workflow: Reference gene primer amplification gave nucleated cell count estimates. Only in-frame clones appear in the TCRdb table, and some are missing; sequencing was by immunoSEQ multiplex PCR. The V and J calls and clone size are taken from that table; D and trimming were inferred from the DNA. The sample yields just under 60,000 clones, around 86% seen once. The material sequenced was peripheral blood. This TCR derives from a human donor with active COVID-19. The donor label of this sample is uncertain.

The CDR3, as DNA: TGTGCCAGTAGTATCCGGGACAGGGGTTCCTACGAGCAGTACTTC. It codes for CASSIRDRGSYEQYF. J is TRBJ2-7 and V is TRBV19; 10 nucleotides match TRBD1. The CDR3 spans 15 residues. Germline CDR1 LNHDA, CDR2 SQIVND (reference sequence). With 3 bases clipped from V and 1 base from J, the junction kept 3 bases outside the gene matches.